This entry describes one T cell receptor (beta chain). Its antigen is not identified. The data belong to a study of T cell responses to AZD1222 COVID-19 vaccine. Study-level background: Second-dose timings of about 4 or about 12 weeks were pooled.

Regarding the study as a whole: Clonal diversity was possibly underestimated; the donors were predominantly white British and more often female. Repertoire sampling happened only post peak T cell response.

Trimming cost V 5 bases and J 3 bases, with 13 bases left between them. Germline V lookup: CDR1 LGHDT, CDR2 YNNKEL (reference sequence). The CDR3 is 15 amino acids. TCRdb's copy holds only in-frame clones and misses some; the assay was immunoSEQ multiplex PCR. Of around 94,000 clones listed, about 88% are singletons. The material sequenced was peripheral blood, taken on day 0 of AZD1222 vaccination. The gene calls are TRBV3-1 (or the pseudogene TRBV3-2) and TRBJ2-2; possible D gene TRBD1, 5 bases. The source of this sequence is an adult in good health. The CDR3 DNA reads as TGTGCCAGCAGCACGACAGTAGGGGACACCGGGGAGCTGTTTTTT. The encoded protein is CASSTTVGDTGELFF.